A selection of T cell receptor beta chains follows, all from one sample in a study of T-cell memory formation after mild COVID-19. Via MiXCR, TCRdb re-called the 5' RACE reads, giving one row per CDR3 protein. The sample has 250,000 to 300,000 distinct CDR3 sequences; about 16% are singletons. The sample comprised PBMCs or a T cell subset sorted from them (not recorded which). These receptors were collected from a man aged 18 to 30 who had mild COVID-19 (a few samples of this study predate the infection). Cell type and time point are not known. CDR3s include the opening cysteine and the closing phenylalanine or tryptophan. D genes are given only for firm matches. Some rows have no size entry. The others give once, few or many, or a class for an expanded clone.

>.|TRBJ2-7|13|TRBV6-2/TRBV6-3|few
CASSYVNGYEQYF
TGTGCCAGCAGTTATGTAAACGGCTACGAGCAGTACTTC
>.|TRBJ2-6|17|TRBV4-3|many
CASTRGDSSSGANVLTF
TGCGCCAGCACCCGGGGGGACAGCAGCTCTGGGGCCAACGTCCTGACTTTC
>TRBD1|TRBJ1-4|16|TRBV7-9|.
CASTRYFGQGNEKLFF
TGTGCCAGCACGCGTTACTTCGGACAGGGGAATGAAAAACTGTTTTTT
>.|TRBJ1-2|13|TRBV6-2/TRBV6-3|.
CASNPDGARGYTF
TGTGCCAGCAACCCGGACGGGGCGCGAGGTTACACCTTC
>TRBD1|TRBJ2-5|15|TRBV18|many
CASSPRQGHQETQYF
TGTGCCAGCTCACCGAGACAGGGACATCAAGAGACCCAGTACTTC
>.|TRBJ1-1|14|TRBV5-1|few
CASSLASGSTEAFF
TGCGCCAGCAGCTTGGCTTCGGGGAGTACTGAAGCTTTCTTT
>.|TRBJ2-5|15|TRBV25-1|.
CASSPRVGIGETQYF
TGTGCCAGCAGCCCGAGGGTGGGGATAGGGGAGACCCAGTACTTC
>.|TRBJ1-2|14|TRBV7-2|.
CASSLMGGWGGYTF
TGTGCCAGCAGCTTGATGGGGGGGTGGGGTGGCTACACCTTC
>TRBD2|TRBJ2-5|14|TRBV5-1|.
CASNPVASGETQYF
TGCGCCAGCAACCCTGTGGCTAGCGGAGAGACCCAGTACTTC
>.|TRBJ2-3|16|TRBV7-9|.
CASSLWGNRGTDTQYF
TGTGCCAGCAGCTTATGGGGCAATCGGGGCACAGATACGCAGTATTTT
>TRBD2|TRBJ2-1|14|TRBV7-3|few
CASSLTGGGGEQFF
TGTGCCAGCAGCTTAACCGGCGGGGGTGGCGAGCAGTTCTTC
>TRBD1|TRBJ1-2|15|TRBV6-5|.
CASSYGTGGVGGYTF
TGTGCCAGCAGTTACGGGACAGGGGGCGTAGGCGGCTACACCTTC
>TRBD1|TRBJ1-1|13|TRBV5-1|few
CASSLEGAAEAFF
TGCGCCAGCAGCTTGGAGGGGGCAGCCGAAGCTTTCTTT
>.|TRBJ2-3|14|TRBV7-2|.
CASSDYLRTDTQYF
TGTGCCAGCTCGGACTACCTTCGCACAGATACGCAGTATTTT
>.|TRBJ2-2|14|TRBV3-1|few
CASSQEGVHGELFF
TGTGCCAGCAGCCAAGAAGGGGTCCACGGGGAGCTGTTTTTT
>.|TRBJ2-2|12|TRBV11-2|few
CASSLRIGELFF
TGTGCCAGCAGCTTACGGATCGGGGAGCTGTTTTTT
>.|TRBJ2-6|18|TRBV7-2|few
CASSLGSPHFSGANVLTF
TGTGCCAGCAGCTTAGGCAGTCCTCATTTCTCTGGGGCCAACGTCCTGACTTTC
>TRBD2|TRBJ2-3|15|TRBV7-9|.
CASTLLAVLPDTQYF
TGTGCCAGCACCCTTCTAGCGGTCCTCCCAGATACGCAGTATTTT
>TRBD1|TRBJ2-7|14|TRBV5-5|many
CASSPGTGNYEQYF
TGTGCCAGCAGCCCCGGGACAGGGAACTACGAGCAGTACTTC
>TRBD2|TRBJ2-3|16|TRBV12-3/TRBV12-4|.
CASSTIAGGLTDTQYF
TGTGCCAGCAGTACCATAGCGGGGGGCCTCACAGATACGCAGTATTTT
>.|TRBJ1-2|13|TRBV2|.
CASRGRALYGYTF
TGTGCCAGCAGGGGACGGGCCCTCTATGGCTACACCTTC
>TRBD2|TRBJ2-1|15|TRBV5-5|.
CASSASSGGYNEQFF
TGTGCCAGCAGCGCCTCTAGCGGGGGGTACAATGAGCAGTTCTTC
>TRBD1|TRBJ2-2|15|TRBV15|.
CATSRTGELTGELFF
TGTGCCACCAGCAGGACAGGGGAGTTGACCGGGGAGCTGTTTTTT
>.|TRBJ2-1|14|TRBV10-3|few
CAISESQGKNEQFF
TGTGCCATCAGTGAGTCCCAGGGGAAGAATGAGCAGTTCTTC
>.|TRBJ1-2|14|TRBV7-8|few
CASSKWPGGGGYTF
TGTGCCAGCAGCAAGTGGCCGGGGGGCGGTGGCTACACCTTC
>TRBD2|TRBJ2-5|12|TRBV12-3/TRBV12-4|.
CASSLGLAGPYF
TGTGCCAGCAGCCTGGGACTAGCGGGGCCGTACTTC
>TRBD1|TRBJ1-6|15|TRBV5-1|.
CASRYRDSHSSPLHF
TGCGCCAGCAGATATCGGGACAGCCATTCGTCACCCCTCCACTTT
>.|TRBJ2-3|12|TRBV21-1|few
CARKMGGGTQYF
TGTGCCAGGAAAATGGGCGGGGGAACGCAGTATTTT
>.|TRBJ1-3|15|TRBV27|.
CASSLKGSSGNTIYF
TGTGCCAGCAGTTTAAAGGGCAGCTCTGGAAACACCATATATTTT
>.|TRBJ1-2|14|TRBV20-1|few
CSARVQGLLYGYTF
TGCAGTGCTAGAGTCCAGGGACTCCTATATGGCTACACCTTC
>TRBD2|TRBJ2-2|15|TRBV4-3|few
CASSQGGGAVGELFF
TGCGCCAGCAGCCAAGGCGGGGGGGCCGTCGGGGAGCTGTTTTTT
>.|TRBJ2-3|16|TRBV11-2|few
CASSSQAITSTDTQYF
TGTGCCAGCAGCTCCCAAGCTATTACTAGCACAGATACGCAGTATTTT
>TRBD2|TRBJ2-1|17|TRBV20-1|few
CSAARTSGGETYNEQFF
TGCAGTGCCGCAAGGACTAGCGGGGGGGAGACCTACAATGAGCAGTTCTTC
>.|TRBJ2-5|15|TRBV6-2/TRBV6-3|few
CASSGALAGIETQYF
TGTGCCAGCAGTGGGGCCTTGGCGGGGATCGAGACCCAGTACTTC
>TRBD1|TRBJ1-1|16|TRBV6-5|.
CASSYTWTGWDTEAFF
TGTGCCAGCAGTTACACTTGGACAGGGTGGGACACTGAAGCTTTCTTT
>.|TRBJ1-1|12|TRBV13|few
CASIQGGTEAFF
TGTGCCAGCATTCAGGGTGGCACTGAAGCTTTCTTT
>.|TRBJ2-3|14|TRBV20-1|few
CSAREGRGTDTQYF
TGCAGTGCTCGAGAGGGGCGGGGCACAGATACGCAGTATTTT
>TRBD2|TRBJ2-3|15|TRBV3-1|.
CASSHSSGGTDTQYF
TGTGCCAGCAGCCACTCTAGCGGGGGCACAGATACGCAGTATTTT
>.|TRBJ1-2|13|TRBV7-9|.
CAGEKQLNYGYTF
TGTGCCGGGGAGAAGCAGTTGAACTATGGCTACACCTTC
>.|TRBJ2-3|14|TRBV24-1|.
CATSAWDRRVAQYF
TGTGCCACCAGTGCCTGGGACCGCCGAGTGGCGCAGTATTTT
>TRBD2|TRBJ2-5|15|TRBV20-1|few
CSADGTSGGQETQYF
TGCAGTGCTGATGGGACTAGCGGGGGCCAAGAGACCCAGTACTTC